The 5 T cell receptor beta chains presented below share a single source sample, sequenced in a study of blood T cell repertoires in COVID-19. Generated by immunoSEQ multiplex PCR, the TCRdb table keeps only in-frame clones and is missing some. In the table there are around 180,000 clones, about 83% of which are singletons. Sequencing used peripheral blood. Receptors originate from a human donor in a cohort sampled during active COVID-19.

The rearrangement links TRBV4-1 to TRBJ1-5; D call uncertain. CDR1 and CDR2 from the germline V gene are MGHRA and YSYEKL. The CDR3 length is 14 residues. Trimming took off 0 bases at V and 6 bases at J, with 9 bases between the two ends. The DNA of the CDR3 is TGCGCCAGCAGCCAAGATAGCTGGAGTCAGCCCCAGCATTTT. Its translation is CASSQDSWSQPQHF.

The rearrangement joins TRBV20-1 to TRBJ2-7; 9 nucleotides align to TRBD1. The CDR3 is made up of 12 amino acids. The ends lost 3 bases at V and 5 bases at J; junction bases unmatched: 2. Per germline, CDR1 DFQATT and CDR2 SNEGSKA (reference sequence). CDR3 DNA: TGCAGTGCTAGTCGACAGGGGGACGAGCAGTACTTC. Its protein is CSASRQGDEQYF.

This rearrangement joins TRBV10-1 to TRBJ2-1, with 7 nucleotides matching TRBD2. Germline CDR1 and CDR2: WNHNN and SYGVQD (reference sequence). This CDR3 region has 15 residues. V lost 4 bases and J lost 5; bases outside the gene matches: 8. The CDR3 here is CASSGGPRGDNEQFF. The CDR3 DNA sequence: TGCGCCAGCAGTGGCGGACCCCGGGGGGACAATGAGCAGTTCTTC.

This clone was detected a few times. The V call is TRBV4-2, the J call TRBJ2-2; D remains unclear. This CDR3 region has 16 residues. Germline V lookup: CDR1 LGHNA, CDR2 YNFKEQ. Trimming took off 1 base at V and 0 bases at J, with 9 bases between the two ends. In DNA form, the CDR3 reads TGTGCCAGCAGCCAAGGTCAGGCGCCGAACACCGGGGAGCTGTTTTTT. This translates into CASSQGQAPNTGELFF.

The rearrangement joins TRBV4-3 to TRBJ2-5; 8 bases agree with TRBD2. The CDR3 length is 16 residues. J lost 5 bases, V lost 0 bases, and 8 bases had no gene match. The V gene's germline CDR1 is LGHNA and CDR2 YSLEER. Written as DNA, the CDR3 is TGCGCCAGCAGCCAAGATATCGGGAGGGCCAGTGAGACCCAGTACTTC. Protein sequence: CASSQDIGRASETQYF.